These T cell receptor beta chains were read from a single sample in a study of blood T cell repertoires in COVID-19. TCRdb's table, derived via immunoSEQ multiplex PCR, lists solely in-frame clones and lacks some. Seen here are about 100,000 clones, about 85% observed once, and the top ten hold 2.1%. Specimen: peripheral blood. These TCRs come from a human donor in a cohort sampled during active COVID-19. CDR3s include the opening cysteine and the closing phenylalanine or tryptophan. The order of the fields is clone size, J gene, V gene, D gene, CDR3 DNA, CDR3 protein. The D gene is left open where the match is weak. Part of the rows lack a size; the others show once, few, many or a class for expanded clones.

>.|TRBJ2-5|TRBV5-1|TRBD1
TGCGCCAGCAGCTTGAGGGACAGTGGCGAGACCCAGTACTTC
CASSLRDSGETQYF
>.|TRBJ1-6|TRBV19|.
TGTGCCAGTAAGGTTCCAGGGAATTCACCCCTCCACTTT
CASKVPGNSPLHF
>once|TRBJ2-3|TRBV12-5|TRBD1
TGTGCTAGTGGTAACGGGACAGCTAGCACAGATACGCAGTATTTT
CASGNGTASTDTQYF
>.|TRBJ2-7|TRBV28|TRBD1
TGTGCCAGCAGTTTCGGGGACAGGGGTGGCGAGCAGTACTTC
CASSFGDRGGEQYF
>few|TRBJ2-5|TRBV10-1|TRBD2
TGCGCCAGCAGTGAGTCCGGGGGGAGAGGGCAAGAGACCCAGTACTTC
CASSESGGRGQETQYF
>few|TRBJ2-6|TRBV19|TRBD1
TGTGCCAGTAGCCCCAGGGGGCAATCTGGGGCCAACGTCCTGACTTTC
CASSPRGQSGANVLTF
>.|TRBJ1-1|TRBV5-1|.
TGCGCCAGCAGCTTTGGGCAGAACACTGAAGCTTTCTTT
CASSFGQNTEAFF
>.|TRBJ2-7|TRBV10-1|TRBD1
TGCGCCAGCAGTGACCCGGGACAGTCCTTCTACGAGCAGTACTTC
CASSDPGQSFYEQYF
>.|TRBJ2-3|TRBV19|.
TGTGCCAGTTCCGCGTCCGGGCAGGGAACAGATACGCAGTATTTT
CASSASGQGTDTQYF
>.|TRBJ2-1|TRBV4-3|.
TGCGCCAGCAGCCAAGATGGTACTCCCACGAGGCAACAGTTCTTC
CASSQDGTPTRQQFF
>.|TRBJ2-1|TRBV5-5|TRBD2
TGTGCCAGCAGCTCGAGGGGACTAGCGGTTTACAATGAGCAGTTCTTC
CASSSRGLAVYNEQFF